The 15 T cell receptor beta chains below all came from one sample that was sequenced in a study of CD8 T cells in Susac syndrome. Reverse transcription used roughly 0.5 to 1 ug RNA and random hexamers. TCRdb re-analysed the immunoSEQ multiplex PCR reads in MiXCR, keeping a single row per CDR3 protein. The table shows some 190,000 distinct CDR3 sequences, with about 94% occurring only once. Sequences were obtained from CD4+ T cells from PBMCs. The receptor set was obtained from a human donor with multiple sclerosis.

The chain recombines TRBV14 with TRBJ2-7, with 12 nucleotides matching TRBD2. Germline trimming cut 4 bases from V and 3 bases from J; bases unmatched to any gene: 4. This CDR3 spans 15 amino acids. Germline CDR1 SGHDN, CDR2 FVKESK. The CDR3 protein is CASSPGLAGIYEQYF. The CDR3 DNA reads as TGTGCCAGCAGCCCAGGACTAGCGGGGATCTACGAGCAGTACTTC.

This chain joins TRBV7-9 and TRBJ2-7, with D possibly matching TRBD2 (5 bases). From germline, CDR1 is SEHNR and CDR2 FQNEAQ (reference sequence). V was shortened by 4 bases and J by 4 bases, with 17 bases between the two germline ends. The CDR3 is 15 amino acids. CDR3 loop: CASSSLAGTGYEQYF. DNA of the CDR3: TGTGCCAGCAGCTCACTGGCAGGAACGGGGTACGAGCAGTACTTC.

The chain links TRBV27 to TRBJ1-1; 9 bases agree with TRBD1. Germline CDR1 and CDR2: MNHEY and SMNVEV (reference sequence). V lost 5 bases and J lost 4; bases outside the gene matches: 5. The CDR3 has 14 residues. In DNA, the CDR3 is TGTGCCAGCAGTGGACAGGGGCGCGGCACTGAAGCTTTCTTT. Translated, it gives CASSGQGRGTEAFF.

The V gene is TRBV24-1, the J gene TRBJ2-3; 8 nucleotides agree with TRBD2. The CDR3 totals 16 residues. Germline CDR1 is KGHDR and CDR2 is SFDVKD. J was trimmed by 3 bases and V by 2 bases; bases with no gene match: 6. CDR3 protein: CATSDSSGGLTDTQYF. In DNA, the CDR3 is TGTGCCACCAGTGATTCAAGCGGGGGCCTAACAGATACGCAGTATTTT.

The V call is TRBV29-1, the J call TRBJ2-5; 10 bases match TRBD2. With 1 base clipped from V and 4 bases from J, the junction kept 12 bases outside the gene matches. Germline assignment: CDR1 SQVTM and CDR2 ANQGSEA. The CDR3 sequence is 17 residues long. The CDR3 reads CSVEGISELAGRETQYF. As DNA, the CDR3 is TGCAGCGTTGAAGGAATTTCGGAACTAGCGGGGAGAGAGACCCAGTACTTC. Combining the CDR3 with reference TRBV29-1 and TRBJ2-5 gives the whole variable domain SAVISQKPSRDICQRGTSLTIQCQVDSQVTMMFWYRQQPGQSLTLIATANQGSEATYESGFVIDKFPISRPNLTFSTLTVSNMSPEDSSIYLCSVEGISELAGRETQYFGPGTRLLVL.

The chain employs TRBV7-2 and TRBJ2-7; maybe TRBD1 (6 bases). V gave up 4 bases and J gave up 4 bases, with 11 bases separating them. Per the germline V gene, CDR1 is SGHTA and CDR2 is FQGNSA. The CDR3 totals 13 residues. CDR3 in amino acids: CASSYRQGYEQYF. The CDR3, as DNA: TGTGCCAGCAGCTACCGGCAGGGGTACGAGCAGTACTTC.

The CDR3 DNA reads as TGTGCCAGCTCACCACCCGACGGGGGGACCAACTATGGCTACACCTTC. It translates to CASSPPDGGTNYGYTF. V and J are TRBV18 and TRBJ1-2, with D possibly being TRBD1 (5 bases). CDR3 size: 16 residues. Germline V lookup: CDR1 KGHSH, CDR2 LQKENI. V lost 0 bases to trimming and J lost 2 bases, with 13 bases between them.

The chain recombines TRBV28 with TRBJ1-5; D may be TRBD1 (6 bases). Trimming shortened V by 7 bases and J by 3 bases, and 25 bases separated the two germline ends. The CDR3 has 18 residues. Germline values: CDR1 MDHEN, CDR2 SYDVKM. As DNA, the CDR3 is TGTGCCAGCACTCATGCGGGACACACAAAAGGGTACAATCAGCCCCAGCATTTT. Its protein product is CASTHAGHTKGYNQPQHF.

The gene calls are TRBV14 and TRBJ2-3; D gene ambiguous. The V end lost 1 base, the J end lost 1 base, and 6 bases lay between the germline ends. The CDR3 has 14 amino acids. The germline CDR1 and CDR2 sequences are SGHDN and FVKESK. For the CDR3, the DNA is TGTGCCAGCAGCCAAGTTGGCCGCACAGATACGCAGTATTTT. Translation: CASSQVGRTDTQYF.

The chain is built from TRBV7-2 and TRBJ1-1; 8 nucleotides align to TRBD1. CDR3 length equals 14 residues. CDR1 is SGHTA and CDR2 is FQGNSA in the germline V gene. The J segment lost 1 base and the V segment lost 3 bases, leaving 1 base of the junction unmatched. CDR3 sequence (DNA): TGTGCCAGCAGCTTCAGGGGGCAGAACACTGAAGCTTTCTTT. Translating gives CASSFRGQNTEAFF.

The V call is TRBV6-6, the J call TRBJ2-3; perhaps TRBD2 as D (6 bases). Germline CDR1 MNHNY, CDR2 SVGAGI (reference sequence). This CDR3 contains 13 residues. Trimming pared 5 bases from V and 7 bases from J, leaving 13 bases between. Written as DNA, the CDR3 is TGTGCCAGCAGTCCCGGGGAGGCGTATACGCAGTATTTT. This gives the protein CASSPGEAYTQYF.

The chain joins TRBV2 to TRBJ2-2; perhaps TRBD1 as D (5 bases). Germline CDR1 reads SNHLY; CDR2 reads FYNNEI. V was pared by 8 bases and J by 7 bases, with 20 bases between. CDR3 length: 15 amino acids. The CDR3 here is CASSDRLRFRGELFF. The CDR3 coding sequence is TGTGCCAGCTCCGACAGACTCAGATTTCGCGGGGAGCTGTTTTTT.

The chain links TRBV15 to TRBJ1-4; D call uncertain. Trimming stripped 0 bases from V and 8 bases from J, with 13 bases between. Germline V CDR1 and CDR2: LNHNV, YYDKDF (reference sequence). This CDR3 is built from 15 residues. DNA of the CDR3: TGTGCCACCAGCAGAGATTTGGTGGGTGCGGAAAAACTGTTTTTT. Amino acid sequence: CATSRDLVGAEKLFF.

The V call is TRBV28, the J call TRBJ2-7, with D possibly being TRBD2 (6 bases). The V end was cut by 5 bases, the J end by 0 bases, with 14 bases between. CDR1 is MDHEN and CDR2 is SYDVKM in the germline V gene. This CDR3 has 15 residues. The CDR3 region has the DNA TGTGCCAGCAGTCCCACTAGGGGACTCTCCTACGAGCAGTACTTC. As protein: CASSPTRGLSYEQYF.

V and J are TRBV5-1 and TRBJ2-1; the D is unclear. This CDR3 has 14 residues. Germline V CDR1 and CDR2: SGHRS, YFSETQ. V was shortened by 2 bases and J by 1 base, with 7 bases between the two germline ends. The CDR3 region is CASSFFPSYNEQFF. The CDR3 DNA follows: TGCGCCAGCAGCTTCTTTCCTTCCTACAATGAGCAGTTCTTC. Complete variable domain (other parts from reference TRBV5-1 and TRBJ2-1): KAGVTQTPRYLIKTRGQQVTLSCSPISGHRSVSWYQQTPGQGLQFLFEYFSETQRNKGNFPGRFSGRQFSNSRSEMNVSTLELGDSALYLCASSFFPSYNEQFFGPGTRLTVL.